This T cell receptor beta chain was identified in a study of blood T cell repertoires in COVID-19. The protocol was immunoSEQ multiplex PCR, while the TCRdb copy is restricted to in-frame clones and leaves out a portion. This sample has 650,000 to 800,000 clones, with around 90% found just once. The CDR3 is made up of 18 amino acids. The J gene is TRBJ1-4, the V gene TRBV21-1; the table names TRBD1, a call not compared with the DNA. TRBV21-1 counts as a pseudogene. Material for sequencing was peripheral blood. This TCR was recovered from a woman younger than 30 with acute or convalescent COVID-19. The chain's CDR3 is CASSKAGQGAETNEKLFF. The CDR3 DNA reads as TGTGCCAGCAGCAAAGCTGGACAGGGGGCGGAAACTAATGAAAAACTGTTTTTT.